The 11 T cell receptor beta chains in this list originate from one sample, sequenced in a study of blood T cell repertoires in COVID-19. Produced via immunoSEQ multiplex PCR; TCRdb's table is partial and in-frame only. In the table there are 3,300 or so clones, 70% of which are singletons. The sample consisted of peripheral blood. Receptors were obtained from a man aged 65-85 years with active COVID-19.

The rearrangement uses TRBV6-5 and TRBJ2-1; 9 bases line up with TRBD1. Germline V lookup: CDR1 MNHEY, CDR2 SVGAGI. V shed 5 bases, J shed 8 bases, and the junction held 7 bases outside the gene matches. This CDR3 has 14 residues. CDR3 region: CASSRGQGGDEQFF. In nucleotides, the CDR3 is TGTGCCAGCAGTAGGGGACAGGGTGGCGATGAGCAGTTCTTC.

The J gene is TRBJ1-6, the V gene TRBV2; 7 positions match TRBD1. Germline V gives CDR1 SNHLY, CDR2 FYNNEI. The CDR3 consists of 14 residues. The ends lost 11 bases at V and 7 bases at J; junction bases unmatched: 11. CDR3 DNA sequence: TGTGCCGGACTACAGGGGTTTCGGAATTCACCCCTCCACTTT. Its protein is CAGLQGFRNSPLHF. Filled out from reference TRBV2 and TRBJ1-6, the complete variable domain reads EPEVTQTPSHQVTQMGQEVILRCVPISNHLYFYWYRQILGQKVEFLVSFYNNEISEKSEIFDDQFSVERPDGSNFTLKIRSTKLEDSAMYFCAGLQGFRNSPLHFGNGTRLTVT.

The chain joins TRBV6-2 or TRBV6-3 to TRBJ1-5; 7 positions match TRBD1. Germline V gene lookup returns CDR1 MNHEY and CDR2 SVGEGT. Trimming at V came to 0 bases and at J to 5 bases, leaving 10 bases not matched to a gene. The CDR3 extends over 17 amino acids. In nucleotides, the CDR3 is TGTGCCAGCAGTTACTCGTCTTCGACTCAGGGGGATCAGCCCCAGCATTTT. This translates into CASSYSSSTQGDQPQHF.

This chain uses TRBV4-1 with TRBJ2-5, with 7 bases that match TRBD1. Germline V gene lookup returns CDR1 MGHRA and CDR2 YSYEKL. The CDR3 totals 13 residues. The V segment lost 5 bases and the J segment 5 bases; nucleotides outside the gene matches: 5. CDR3 residues: CASSYRGRETQYF. The CDR3 nucleotides read TGCGCCAGCAGCTACAGGGGTAGGGAGACCCAGTACTTC.

This clone came up once. The chain is built from TRBV30 and TRBJ2-1; possible D gene TRBD1, 6 bases. The CDR3 has 11 amino acids. Germline V gives CDR1 GTSNPN, CDR2 SVGIG (reference sequence). The V and J ends lost 3 bases and 7 bases respectively, with 7 bases between them. DNA for the CDR3: TGTGCCTGGAGCAGGGGTAATGAGCAGTTCTTC. Protein product: CAWSRGNEQFF. Supplemented by reference TRBV30 and TRBJ2-1, the full variable domain reads SQTIHQWPATLVQPVGSPLSLECTVEGTSNPNLYWYRQAAGRGLQLLFYSVGIGQISSEVPQNLSASRPQDRQFILSSKKLLLSDSGFYLCAWSRGNEQFFGPGTRLTVL.

V and J are TRBV5-5 and TRBJ1-4; 8 positions match TRBD1. The CDR3 length is 15 residues. Trimming removed 3 bases from V and 7 bases from J; junction bases left unmatched: 8. Germline CDR1 is SGHKS and CDR2 is YYEKEE (reference sequence). CDR3 loop: CASSWSRQGSEKLFF. CDR3 in DNA: TGTGCCAGCAGCTGGAGCAGACAGGGGAGTGAAAAACTGTTTTTT.

The V gene is TRBV11-3, the J gene TRBJ2-1; D not certain. The CDR3 contains 15 residues. V dropped 1 base and J dropped 0 bases, with 7 bases sitting between them. Germline loops: CDR1 SGHNT, CDR2 YENEEA. The CDR3 bases are TGTGCCAGCAGCTTAGCTTCTCGCTCCTACAATGAGCAGTTCTTC. Its translation: CASSLASRSYNEQFF.

In nucleotides, the CDR3 is TGTGCCAGCAGCCGACAGGGTTTAAAGCGCTATGGCTACACCTTC. Its protein product is CASSRQGLKRYGYTF. The chain uses TRBV6-2 or TRBV6-3 and TRBJ1-2, with 7 bases lining up with TRBD1. Trimming cost V 6 bases and J 4 bases; bases outside gene matches: 11. The CDR3 is made up of 15 amino acids. The V gene's germline CDR1 is MNHEY and CDR2 SVGEGT.

The DNA for the CDR3 is TGTGCCAGCAGCTTAGTTCTCTCCGGGGATTGGAATGAGCAGTTCTTC. It yields the protein CASSLVLSGDWNEQFF. The chain carries TRBV7-9 and TRBJ2-1; tentative D call: TRBD2 (5 bases). Germline CDR1 SEHNR, CDR2 FQNEAQ (reference sequence). The CDR3 loop spans 16 amino acids. V was trimmed by 1 base and J by 7 bases, leaving 17 bases between them.

The CDR3 DNA sequence: TGCGCCAGCAGCTTGGCCCCCCGAGCAGGGGTAGAGACCCAGTACTTC. Residues: CASSLAPRAGVETQYF. V gene TRBV5-1 combines with J gene TRBJ2-5; D might be TRBD1 (6 bases). Germline CDR1 SGHRS, CDR2 YFSETQ. The CDR3 spans 16 residues. Between the trimmed V and J ends, which lost 0 bases and 4 bases, there was a span of 16 bases.

This sequence joins TRBV5-8 and TRBJ2-2, with TRBD1 as a possible D gene (5 bases). V was pared by 7 bases and J by 3 bases, with 13 bases between. The germline V gene has CDR1 SGHTS and CDR2 YDEGEE. CDR3 length equals 14 residues. This chain's CDR3 is CASGQVDHTGELFF. In DNA, the CDR3 is TGTGCCAGCGGACAAGTGGATCACACCGGGGAGCTGTTTTTT.